This TCR beta chain emerged from a study of blood T cell repertoires in COVID-19. Study as a whole: Collection of acute and convalescent COVID-19 samples took place in the United States, Italy and Spain. T cells, B-cell-depleted T cells, or PBMCs provided the cDNA or gDNA that served as material.

As processed by the authors: Reference gene primer amplification yielded estimated nucleated cell counts. TCRdb's table, derived via immunoSEQ multiplex PCR, lists solely in-frame clones and lacks some. V, J and clone size are those of that table, while D and trimming were read from the DNA. The sample carries roughly 130,000 clones, 75% to 90% recorded once. The CDR3 consists of 16 residues. Losses at the gene ends were 4 bases for V and 3 bases for J; bases not matched to a gene: 6. CDR1 and CDR2 from the germline V gene are LNHDA and SQIVND (reference sequence). The specimen was peripheral blood. The chain is built from TRBV19 and TRBJ1-6, with 7 nucleotides matching TRBD1. The TCR was taken from a man aged 40-55 years with acute or convalescent COVID-19. The DNA of the CDR3 is TGTGCCAGTAGTAAATACCGGGACAGCTATAATTCACCCCTCCACTTT. This gives the protein CASSKYRDSYNSPLHF.